This entry lists 15 T cell receptor beta chains sequenced from one sample in a study of blood T cell repertoires in COVID-19 (dated by TCRdb to the early 2020s). To prepare the library, the immunoSEQ multiplex PCR assay was applied. TCRdb retrieved this table from immuneACCESS and kept in-frame rearrangements only. Not all clones are present; in checked studies, unresolved V genes account for under half, and no reason is known for the remainder. The sample includes roughly 330,000 clones, with 88% observed a single time. The ten largest clones add up to 3.5% to 4% of the sample. The sequencing sample was made of peripheral blood. The receptors were sampled from a woman in her fifties or sixties with active or convalescent COVID-19.

Written as DNA, the CDR3 is TGTGCCAGTAGTCCCAGAGAGAGGGCAAACACAGATACGCAGTATTTT. Translated: CASSPRERANTDTQYF. The chain couples TRBV19 to TRBJ2-3; tentative D call: TRBD2 (5 bases). Trimming took 5 bases from V and 2 from J, leaving 17 bases between them. Germline V gene sequence: CDR1 LNHDA, CDR2 SQIVND (reference sequence). This CDR3 region has 16 residues.

The chain uses TRBV6-6 and TRBJ1-1, with D possibly matching TRBD1 (5 bases). The length of the CDR3 is 13 residues. Between the trimmed V and J ends, which lost 8 bases and 4 bases, there was a span of 14 bases. Germline V gene lookup returns CDR1 MNHNY and CDR2 SVGAGI (reference sequence). The CDR3 DNA is TGTGCCAGCGCGGGGCTAGGGACCACTGAAGCTTTCTTT. This sequence encodes CASAGLGTTEAFF.

The chain links TRBV19 to TRBJ1-5, with D tentatively TRBD1 (6 bases). The length of the CDR3 is 14 residues. Germline V gene data show CDR1 as LNHDA and CDR2 as SQIVND (reference sequence). Trimming pared 5 bases from V and 9 bases from J, leaving 17 bases between. CDR3 in DNA: TGTGCCAGTAGTCATCGGGACACCAGCAGGCCCCAGCATTTT. Encoded protein: CASSHRDTSRPQHF.

The rearrangement uses TRBV27 and TRBJ2-7; 7 nucleotides line up with TRBD2. V was pared by 2 bases and J by 0 bases, with 4 bases of the junction left unmatched. The germline gives CDR1 MNHEY, CDR2 SMNVEV (reference sequence). The CDR3 runs to 15 residues. The CDR3 coding sequence is TGTGCCAGCAGTTTAGGGTCTAGCGGCTCCTACGAGCAGTACTTC. Its translation: CASSLGSSGSYEQYF.

V is TRBV7-2 and J is TRBJ1-5; TRBD1 matches at 8 bases. This CDR3 is 17 amino acids long. Trimming took 5 bases from V and 5 from J; bases not matched to a gene: 14. Germline lookup yields CDR1 SGHTA and CDR2 FQGNSA. The CDR3 reads CASSMSWWTGSDQPQHF. As DNA, the CDR3 is TGTGCCAGCAGCATGTCCTGGTGGACAGGGAGCGATCAGCCCCAGCATTTT.

The genes are TRBV6-5 and TRBJ2-3; 11 nucleotides align to TRBD1. The CDR3 is 15 amino acids. V lost 6 bases and J lost 5; bases outside the gene matches: 7. Germline V CDR1 and CDR2: MNHEY, SVGAGI. CDR3 in amino acids: CASRGDRGYLDTQYF. In DNA, the CDR3 is TGTGCCAGCAGAGGGGACAGGGGGTATCTAGATACGCAGTATTTT.

This chain uses TRBV6-6 with TRBJ1-5; 7 nucleotides agree with TRBD1. Germline values: CDR1 MNHNY, CDR2 SVGAGI (reference sequence). This CDR3 has 15 residues. V was pared by 4 bases and J by 0 bases, with 3 bases of the junction left unmatched. CDR3 protein: CASSSPGGSNQPQHF. DNA of the CDR3: TGTGCCAGCAGTTCCCCAGGGGGTAGCAATCAGCCCCAGCATTTT.

This chain links TRBV9 with TRBJ2-3, with TRBD2 matching 7 bases. This CDR3 has 16 residues. The V gene end was trimmed by 7 bases and the J gene end by 5 bases; junction bases not matched to a gene: 16. Per germline, CDR1 SGDLS and CDR2 YYNGEE. CDR3 in DNA: TGTGCCAGCGGTTCCGGGACTACTCGAATGCTAGATACGCAGTATTTT. It translates to CASGSGTTRMLDTQYF.

This clone has a single count. The V and J genes are TRBV3-1 (or the pseudogene TRBV3-2) and TRBJ2-7, with TRBD1 matching over 7 bases. The germline V gene encodes CDR1 LGHDT and CDR2 YNNKEL (reference sequence). The V segment lost 1 base and the J segment 3 bases; nucleotides outside the gene matches: 9. The CDR3 runs 16 residues. The CDR3 region is CASSQGKETGLYEQYF. CDR3 bases: TGTGCCAGCAGCCAAGGAAAAGAGACAGGGCTCTACGAGCAGTACTTC.

The rearrangement uses TRBV20-1 and TRBJ1-5, with 8 bases matching TRBD1. Trimming removed 3 bases from V and 7 bases from J; junction bases left unmatched: 8. CDR3 size: 14 residues. In germline, CDR1 is DFQATT, CDR2 SNEGSKA (reference sequence). The CDR3 sequence: CSASGRGLWQPQHF. The DNA for the CDR3 is TGCAGTGCTAGTGGCAGGGGGCTCTGGCAGCCCCAGCATTTT.

The V and J genes are TRBV20-1 and TRBJ2-7; 8 positions match TRBD2. Unmatched junction bases numbered 3, after V lost 3 bases and J lost 2 bases. This CDR3 is built from 13 residues. Looked up from germline, CDR1 is DFQATT and CDR2 is SNEGSKA (reference sequence). The CDR3 sequence: CSASGTSPYEQYF. The CDR3 nucleotides read TGCAGTGCTAGTGGGACTAGTCCCTACGAGCAGTACTTC.

The CDR3 region has the DNA TGTGCCAGCAGCCCGTGGACAGGGGGGGGTTACGAGCAGTACTTC. It yields the protein CASSPWTGGGYEQYF. The rearrangement links TRBV7-8 to TRBJ2-7, with 10 nucleotides matching TRBD1. After removal of 5 bases from V and 4 bases from J, the junction contained 8 bases not matched to a gene. The CDR3 runs to 15 residues. Germline V gene data show CDR1 as SGHVS and CDR2 as FQNEAQ.

The chain has TRBV30 and TRBJ1-2; 9 bases are shared with TRBD1. Trimming removed 0 bases from V and 7 bases from J; junction bases left unmatched: 6. This CDR3 is 14 amino acids long. CDR1 and CDR2 (germline): GTSNPN, SVGIG (reference sequence). CDR3 loop: CAWSVQGARVGYTF. As DNA, the CDR3 is TGTGCCTGGAGTGTACAGGGGGCGCGGGTTGGCTACACCTTC.

This clone has just one count. The rearrangement joins TRBV12-3 or TRBV12-4 to TRBJ1-1; 7 bases are shared with TRBD1. The junction had 12 bases not matched to a gene; V was cut back by 6 bases and J by 11 bases. The CDR3 runs to 13 residues. CDR3 amino acids: CASSRKGAVQAFF. Here the CDR3 DNA reads TGTGCCAGCAGCCGGAAGGGGGCCGTTCAGGCTTTCTTT.

The CDR3 nucleotides are TGTGCCAGCAGCTTAGAGGGACACCTACGCGAGCAGTACTTC. Amino acid sequence: CASSLEGHLREQYF. The chain links TRBV11-2 to TRBJ2-7; weak D call: TRBD1 (6 bases). The germline gives CDR1 SGHAT, CDR2 FQNNGV. CDR3 length: 14 amino acids. V was trimmed by 0 bases and J by 6 bases, leaving 12 bases between them.